The text below deals with one TCR beta chain. These data belong to a study of cytomegalovirus exposure and HLA in healthy donors. The primer mix had 60 Vbeta and 13 Jbeta primers. Assay used: immunoSEQ multiplex PCR; TCRdb lists only in-frame clones, some missing. The sample lists 130,000 or so clones, about 74% occurring once. Germline assignment: CDR1 MNHEY and CDR2 SMNVEV (reference sequence). The CDR3 loop spans 14 amino acids. Trimming left V 7 bases short and J 4 bases short, with 17 bases between. The V call is TRBV27, the J call TRBJ2-7; TRBD2 might be the D (8 bases). This receptor was identified in a man younger than 30 in good health and CMV-seropositive. Sequenced material: PBMCs. This CDR3 is CASTPGGGKYEQYF. In DNA form, the CDR3 reads TGTGCCAGCACTCCGGGAGGGGGCAAGTACGAGCAGTACTTC.